Detailed here is one TCR beta chain. Profiling relied on immunoSEQ multiplex PCR, and the TCRdb table lists in-frame clones only, not all of them. The data contain fewer than 40,000 clones, 75% to 90% of them seen just once; the ten biggest clones take up 0.2% to 0.25%. The data are from a study of PD-1 blockade in classical Hodgkin lymphoma. Germline V gives CDR1 GTSNPN, CDR2 SVGIG (reference sequence). Germline trimming cut 4 bases from V and 4 bases from J; bases unmatched to any gene: 6. This CDR3 spans 15 amino acids. Time point indicated: newly diagnosed, previously untreated cHL patient sample. CD4+ T cells were purified from thawed PBMCs by magnetic negative selection.

The material sequenced was CD4+ T cells from blood. V and J are TRBV30 and TRBJ1-5; TRBD1 aligns across 11 bases. This receptor was obtained from a human donor with classical Hodgkin lymphoma. The CDR3: CAWTSGTGGNQPQHF. CDR3 nucleotide sequence: TGTGCCTGGACCTCCGGGACAGGGGGAAATCAGCCCCAGCATTTT.